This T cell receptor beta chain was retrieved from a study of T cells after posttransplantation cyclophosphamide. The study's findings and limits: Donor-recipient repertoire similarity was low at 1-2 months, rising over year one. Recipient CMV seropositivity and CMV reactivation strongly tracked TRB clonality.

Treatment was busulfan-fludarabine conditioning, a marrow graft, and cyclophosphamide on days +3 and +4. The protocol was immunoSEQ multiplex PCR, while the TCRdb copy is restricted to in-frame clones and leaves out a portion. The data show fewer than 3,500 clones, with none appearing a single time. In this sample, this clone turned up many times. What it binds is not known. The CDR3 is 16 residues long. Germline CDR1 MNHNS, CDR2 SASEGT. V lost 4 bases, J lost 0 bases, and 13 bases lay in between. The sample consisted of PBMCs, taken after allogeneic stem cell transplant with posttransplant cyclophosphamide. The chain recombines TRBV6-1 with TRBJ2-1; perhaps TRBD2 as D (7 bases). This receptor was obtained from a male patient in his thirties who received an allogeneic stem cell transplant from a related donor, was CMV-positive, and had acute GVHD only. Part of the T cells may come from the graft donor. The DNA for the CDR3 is TGTGCCAGCAGTGGGTCGGGGGGCGACTCCTACAATGAGCAGTTCTTC. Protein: CASSGSGGDSYNEQFF.